This T cell receptor (beta chain) was observed in a study of Graves' ophthalmopathy and Graves' hyperthyroidism. Study results and caveats: Ophthalmopathy progression prediction by the model yielded a sensitivity of approximately 71% and a specificity of 72.22%.

With regard to this clonotype: Its cognate antigen is unknown.

RNA transcripts served as template for amplifying TCR beta CDR3 sequences. Investigators did first-round RT-PCR with HTBI primers, then second-round multiplex PCR. One entry per CDR3 protein, called by TCRdb with MiXCR from the multiplex PCR reads. Found here are around 670,000 distinct CDR3 sequences, about 44% of them singletons; the top ten hold 44%. Germline assignment: CDR1 SEHNR and CDR2 FQNEAQ (reference sequence). The CDR3 is made up of 15 amino acids. V lost 5 bases to trimming and J lost 3 bases; unmatched junction nucleotides: 6. Patients were excluded if they had other autoimmune diseases or uncontrolled infections, and likewise if pregnancy or lactation applied.

This sequence was found in an adult man with Graves' ophthalmopathy. The chain joins TRBV7-9 to TRBJ1-4; 7 bases map to TRBD1. The source material was peripheral blood. CDR3 residues: CASSPGTASNEKLFF. The CDR3 DNA reads as TGTGCCAGCAGCCCCGGGACAGCCTCTAATGAAAAACTGTTTTTT.